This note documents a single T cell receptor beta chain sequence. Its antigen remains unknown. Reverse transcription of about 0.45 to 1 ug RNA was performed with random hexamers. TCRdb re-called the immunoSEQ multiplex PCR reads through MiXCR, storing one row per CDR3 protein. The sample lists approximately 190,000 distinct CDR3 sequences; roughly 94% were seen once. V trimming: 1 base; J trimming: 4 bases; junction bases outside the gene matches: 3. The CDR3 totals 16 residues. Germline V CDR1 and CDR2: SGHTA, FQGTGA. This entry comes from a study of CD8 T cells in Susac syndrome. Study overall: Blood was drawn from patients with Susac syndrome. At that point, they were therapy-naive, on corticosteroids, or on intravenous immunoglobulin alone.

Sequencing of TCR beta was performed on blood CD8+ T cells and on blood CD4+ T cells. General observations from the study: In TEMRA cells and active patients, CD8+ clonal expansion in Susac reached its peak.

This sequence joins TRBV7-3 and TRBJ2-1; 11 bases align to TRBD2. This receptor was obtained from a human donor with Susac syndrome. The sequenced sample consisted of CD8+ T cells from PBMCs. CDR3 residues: CASSLIAGGPYNEQFF. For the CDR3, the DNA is TGTGCCAGCAGCTTAATAGCGGGAGGGCCGTACAATGAGCAGTTCTTC.